Below are 7 T cell receptor beta chains sequenced from a single sample in a study of cytomegalovirus exposure and HLA in healthy donors. With 60 Vbeta and 13 Jbeta primers, the PCR was carried out. The method was immunoSEQ multiplex PCR; TCRdb's version includes in-frame clones alone and lacks a portion of them. The top ten hold approximately 4.3% of the sample, which has 250,000 to 350,000 clones, 70% to 90% seen once. Material for sequencing was PBMCs. The receptor set was obtained from a man aged 40-50 years in good health and CMV-seropositive.

The rearrangement joins TRBV2 to TRBJ1-3; D is unclear. The germline V and J ends were trimmed by 6 bases and 1 base, with 7 bases remaining between them. CDR1 and CDR2 from the germline V gene are SNHLY and FYNNEI. The CDR3 covers 13 residues. CDR3 sequence: CASRTDSGNTIYF. The CDR3 DNA follows: TGTGCCAGCAGGACTGATTCTGGAAACACCATATATTTT.

V is TRBV18 and J is TRBJ1-1; 8 bases match TRBD1. V gave up 0 bases and J gave up 3 bases; unmatched junction bases: 3. The CDR3 has 15 residues. From germline, CDR1 is KGHSH and CDR2 LQKENI. CDR3 residues: CASSPPLTGDTEAFF. CDR3 nucleotides: TGTGCCAGCTCACCACCGCTGACAGGGGACACTGAAGCTTTCTTT.

This chain connects TRBV5-6 to TRBJ1-6, with 7 bases fitting TRBD1. Germline assignment: CDR1 SGHDT and CDR2 YYEEEE. The CDR3 is 16 amino acids. Losses at the gene ends were 3 bases for V and 7 bases for J; bases not matched to a gene: 10. CDR3 sequence (DNA): TGTGCCAGCAGCTCGAACACGGGACAGATAAATTCACCCCTCCACTTT. This translates into CASSSNTGQINSPLHF.

The rearrangement joins TRBV7-9 to TRBJ1-2; TRBD1 matches at 7 bases. With V trimmed by 4 bases and J by 9 bases, 5 bases remained unmatched. The CDR3 has 12 residues. Looked up from germline, CDR1 is SEHNR and CDR2 is FQNEAQ (reference sequence). CDR3 amino acids: CASSWDSASYTF. Here the CDR3 DNA reads TGTGCCAGCAGCTGGGACAGTGCGAGCTACACCTTC.

The count of this clone is one. The chain combines TRBV6-5 with TRBJ2-7; the match to TRBD1 covers 8 bases. The CDR3 has 16 amino acids. The germline V gene encodes CDR1 MNHEY and CDR2 SVGAGI. With 4 bases clipped from V and 4 bases from J, the junction kept 12 bases outside the gene matches. The CDR3 region is CASSSLFDRGLYEQYF. CDR3 DNA sequence: TGTGCCAGCAGTTCCCTTTTCGACAGGGGCTTGTACGAGCAGTACTTC.

This clone was seen once. The chain couples TRBV4-2 to TRBJ2-3; no firm D call. The CDR3 length is 14 residues. V dropped 0 bases and J dropped 1 base, with 5 bases sitting between them. Germline assignment: CDR1 LGHNA and CDR2 YNFKEQ. CDR3 in amino acids: CASSQEARTDTQYF. CDR3 nucleotides: TGTGCCAGCAGCCAAGAGGCCCGCACAGATACGCAGTATTTT.

The V call is TRBV27, the J call TRBJ2-3, with a possible D match to TRBD1 (6 bases). Germline V gene data show CDR1 as MNHEY and CDR2 as SMNVEV (reference sequence). This CDR3 spans 14 amino acids. V was pared by 6 bases and J by 2 bases, with 12 bases between. DNA of the CDR3: TGTGCCAGCAGATCAGGACAGCACACAGATACGCAGTATTTT. Translation: CASRSGQHTDTQYF.